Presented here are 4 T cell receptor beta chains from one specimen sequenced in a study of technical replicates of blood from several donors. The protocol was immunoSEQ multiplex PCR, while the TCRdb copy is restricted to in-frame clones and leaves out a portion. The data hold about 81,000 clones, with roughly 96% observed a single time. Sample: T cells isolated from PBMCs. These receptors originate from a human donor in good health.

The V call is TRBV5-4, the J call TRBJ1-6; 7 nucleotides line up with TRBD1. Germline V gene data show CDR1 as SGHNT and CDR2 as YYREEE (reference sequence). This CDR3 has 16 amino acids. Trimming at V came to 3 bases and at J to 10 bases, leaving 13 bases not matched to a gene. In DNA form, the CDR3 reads TGTGCCAGCAGCTCAGAGGCGACAGGGCCGACCTCACCCCTCCACTTT. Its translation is CASSSEATGPTSPLHF.

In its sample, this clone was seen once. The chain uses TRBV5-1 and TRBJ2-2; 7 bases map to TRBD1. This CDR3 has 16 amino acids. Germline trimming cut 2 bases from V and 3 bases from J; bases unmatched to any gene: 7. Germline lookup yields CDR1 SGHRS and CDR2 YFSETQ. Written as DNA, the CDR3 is TGCGCCAGCAGCTTCTACAGGGGCCAATACACCGGGGAGCTGTTTTTT. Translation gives CASSFYRGQYTGELFF.

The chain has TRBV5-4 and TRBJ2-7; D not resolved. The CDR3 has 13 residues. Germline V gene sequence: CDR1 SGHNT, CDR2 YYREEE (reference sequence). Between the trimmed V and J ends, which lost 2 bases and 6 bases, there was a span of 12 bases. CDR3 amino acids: CASSLSEAPEQYF. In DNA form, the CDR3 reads TGTGCCAGCAGCTTATCAGAGGCCCCCGAGCAGTACTTC.

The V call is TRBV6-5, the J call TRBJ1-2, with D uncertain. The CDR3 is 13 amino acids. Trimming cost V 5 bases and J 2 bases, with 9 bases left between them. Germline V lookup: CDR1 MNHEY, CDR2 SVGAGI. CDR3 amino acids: CASSNTDNYGYTF. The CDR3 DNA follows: TGTGCCAGCAGTAATACAGACAACTATGGCTACACCTTC.